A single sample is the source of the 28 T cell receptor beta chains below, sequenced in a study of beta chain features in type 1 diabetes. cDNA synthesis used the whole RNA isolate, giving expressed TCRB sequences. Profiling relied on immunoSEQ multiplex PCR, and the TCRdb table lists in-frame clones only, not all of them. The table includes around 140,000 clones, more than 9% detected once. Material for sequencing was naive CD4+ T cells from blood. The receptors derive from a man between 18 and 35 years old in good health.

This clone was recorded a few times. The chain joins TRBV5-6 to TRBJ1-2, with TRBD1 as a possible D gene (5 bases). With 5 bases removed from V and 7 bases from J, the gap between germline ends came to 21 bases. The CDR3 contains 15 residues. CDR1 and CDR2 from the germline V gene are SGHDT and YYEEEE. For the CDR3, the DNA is TGTGCCAGCAGGTTCACCGGGACTGGTCCGCTTGGCTACACCTTC. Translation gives CASRFTGTGPLGYTF.

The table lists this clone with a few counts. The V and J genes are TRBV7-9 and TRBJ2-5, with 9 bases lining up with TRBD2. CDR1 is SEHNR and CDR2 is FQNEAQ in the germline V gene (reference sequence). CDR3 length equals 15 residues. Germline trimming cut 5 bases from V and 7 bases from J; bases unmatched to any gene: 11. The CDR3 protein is CASSIIAGDRGTQYF. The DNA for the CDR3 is TGTGCCAGCAGCATTATAGCGGGGGACCGGGGGACCCAGTACTTC.

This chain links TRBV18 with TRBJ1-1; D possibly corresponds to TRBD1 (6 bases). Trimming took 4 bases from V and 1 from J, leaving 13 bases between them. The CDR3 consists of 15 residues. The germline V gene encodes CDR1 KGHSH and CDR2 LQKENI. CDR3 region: CASSRDMISNTEAFF. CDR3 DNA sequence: TGTGCCAGCTCACGGGACATGATCTCGAACACTGAAGCTTTCTTT.

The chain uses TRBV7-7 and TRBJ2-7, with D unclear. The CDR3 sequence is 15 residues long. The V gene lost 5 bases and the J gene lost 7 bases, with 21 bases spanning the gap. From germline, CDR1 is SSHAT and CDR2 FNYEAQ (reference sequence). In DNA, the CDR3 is TGTGCCAGCAGCCCCACACCGGCGGAAATACGGGAGCAGTACTTC. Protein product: CASSPTPAEIREQYF.

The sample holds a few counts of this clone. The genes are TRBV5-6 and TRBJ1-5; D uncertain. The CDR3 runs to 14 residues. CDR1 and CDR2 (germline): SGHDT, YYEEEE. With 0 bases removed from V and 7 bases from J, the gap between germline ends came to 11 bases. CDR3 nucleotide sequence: TGTGCCAGCAGCTTGGGGGGAGCGGGGCAGCCCCAGCATTTT. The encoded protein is CASSLGGAGQPQHF.

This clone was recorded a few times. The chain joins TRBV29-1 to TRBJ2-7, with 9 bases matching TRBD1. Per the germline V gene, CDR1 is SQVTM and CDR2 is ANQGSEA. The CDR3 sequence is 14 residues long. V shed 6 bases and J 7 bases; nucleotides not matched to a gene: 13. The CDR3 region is CSVALGTGLQEQYF. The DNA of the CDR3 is TGCAGCGTCGCACTGGGGACAGGGCTACAAGAGCAGTACTTC.

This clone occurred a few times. The CDR3 DNA reads as TGTGCCAGCAGTGGTGACAGGGGAAACACTGAAGCTTTCTTT. Translation gives CASSGDRGNTEAFF. This rearrangement joins TRBV2 to TRBJ1-1; 8 bases are shared with TRBD1. CDR1 is SNHLY, CDR2 FYNNEI, per germline. The CDR3 is 14 amino acids. V shed 4 bases and J 2 bases; nucleotides not matched to a gene: 3.

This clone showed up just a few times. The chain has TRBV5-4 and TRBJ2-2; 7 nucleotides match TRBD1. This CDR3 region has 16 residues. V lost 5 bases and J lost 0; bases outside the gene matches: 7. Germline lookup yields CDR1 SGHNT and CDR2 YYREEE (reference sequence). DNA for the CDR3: TGTGCCAGCAGTACCGGACAGGCCTCGAACACCGGGGAGCTGTTTTTT. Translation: CASSTGQASNTGELFF.

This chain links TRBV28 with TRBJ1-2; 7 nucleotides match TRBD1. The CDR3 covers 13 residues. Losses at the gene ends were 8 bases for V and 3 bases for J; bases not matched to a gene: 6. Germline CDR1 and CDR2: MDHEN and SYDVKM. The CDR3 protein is CASESGTDYGYTF. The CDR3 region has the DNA TGTGCCAGCGAATCCGGGACAGACTATGGCTACACCTTC.

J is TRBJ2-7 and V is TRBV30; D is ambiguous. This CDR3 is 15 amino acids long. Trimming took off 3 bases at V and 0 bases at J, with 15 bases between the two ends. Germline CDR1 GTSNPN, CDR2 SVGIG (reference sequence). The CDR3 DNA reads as TGTGCCTGGAGGCTTCCTTTGCGATCCTCCTACGAGCAGTACTTC. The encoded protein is CAWRLPLRSSYEQYF.

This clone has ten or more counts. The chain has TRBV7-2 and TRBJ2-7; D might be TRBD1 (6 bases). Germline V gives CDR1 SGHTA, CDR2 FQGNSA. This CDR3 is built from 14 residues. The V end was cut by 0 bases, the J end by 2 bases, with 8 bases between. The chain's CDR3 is CASSLAGAPYEQYF. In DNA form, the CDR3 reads TGTGCCAGCAGCTTAGCGGGGGCCCCCTACGAGCAGTACTTC.

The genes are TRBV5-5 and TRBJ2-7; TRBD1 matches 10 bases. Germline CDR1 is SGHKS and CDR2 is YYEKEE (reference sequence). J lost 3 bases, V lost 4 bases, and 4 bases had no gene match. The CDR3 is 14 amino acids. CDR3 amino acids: CASSPGTGVYEQYF. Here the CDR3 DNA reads TGTGCCAGCAGCCCAGGGACAGGGGTCTACGAGCAGTACTTC.

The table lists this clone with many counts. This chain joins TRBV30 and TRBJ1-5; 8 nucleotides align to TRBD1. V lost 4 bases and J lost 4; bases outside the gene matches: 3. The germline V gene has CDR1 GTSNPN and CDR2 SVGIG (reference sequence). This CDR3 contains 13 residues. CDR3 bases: TGTGCCTGGAACCGACAGGGGAATCAGCCCCAGCATTTT. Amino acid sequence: CAWNRQGNQPQHF.

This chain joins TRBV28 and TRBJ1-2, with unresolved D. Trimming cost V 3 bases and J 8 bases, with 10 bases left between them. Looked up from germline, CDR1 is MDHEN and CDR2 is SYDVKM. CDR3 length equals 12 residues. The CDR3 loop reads CASSLSGGGYTF. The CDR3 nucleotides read TGTGCCAGCAGTTTGTCGGGTGGCGGCTACACCTTC.

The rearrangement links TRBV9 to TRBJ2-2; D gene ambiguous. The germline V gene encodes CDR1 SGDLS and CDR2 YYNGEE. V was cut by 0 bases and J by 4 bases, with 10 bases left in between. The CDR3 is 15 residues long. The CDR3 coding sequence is TGTGCCAGCAGCGTAGGGTTCAGGCTCACCGGGGAGCTGTTTTTT. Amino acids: CASSVGFRLTGELFF.

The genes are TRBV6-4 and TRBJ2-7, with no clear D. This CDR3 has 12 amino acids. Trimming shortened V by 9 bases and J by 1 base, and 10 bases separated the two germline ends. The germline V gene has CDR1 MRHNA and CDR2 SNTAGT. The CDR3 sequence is CARQTDSYEQYF. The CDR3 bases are TGTGCCAGGCAAACAGATTCCTACGAGCAGTACTTC.

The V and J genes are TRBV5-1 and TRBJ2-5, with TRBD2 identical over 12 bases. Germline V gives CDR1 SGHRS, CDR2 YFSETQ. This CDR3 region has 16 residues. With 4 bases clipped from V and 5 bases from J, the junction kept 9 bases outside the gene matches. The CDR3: CASSLLAGGAEETQYF. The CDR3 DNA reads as TGCGCCAGCAGCCTTCTAGCGGGGGGGGCGGAGGAGACCCAGTACTTC.

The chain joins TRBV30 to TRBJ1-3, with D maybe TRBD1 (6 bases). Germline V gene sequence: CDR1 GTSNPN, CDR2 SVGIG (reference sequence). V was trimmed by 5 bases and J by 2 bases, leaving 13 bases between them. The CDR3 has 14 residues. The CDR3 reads CAWDTTGTGNTIYF. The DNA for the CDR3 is TGTGCCTGGGACACCACAGGGACTGGAAACACCATATATTTT.

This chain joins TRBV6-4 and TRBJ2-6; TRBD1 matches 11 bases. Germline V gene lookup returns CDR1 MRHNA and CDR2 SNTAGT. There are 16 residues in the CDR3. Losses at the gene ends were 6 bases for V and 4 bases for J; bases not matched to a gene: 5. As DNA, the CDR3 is TGTGCCAGCAGCCCCGGACAGGGGGCAGGGGCCAACGTCCTGACTTTC. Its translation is CASSPGQGAGANVLTF.

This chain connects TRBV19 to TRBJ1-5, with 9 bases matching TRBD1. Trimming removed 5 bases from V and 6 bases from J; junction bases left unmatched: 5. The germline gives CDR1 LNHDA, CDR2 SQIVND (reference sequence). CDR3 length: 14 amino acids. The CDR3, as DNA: TGTGCCAGTAGTGTTGACAGGGGGGGTCAGCCCCAGCATTTT. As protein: CASSVDRGGQPQHF. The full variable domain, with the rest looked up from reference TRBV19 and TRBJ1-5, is DGGITQSPKYLFRKEGQNVTLSCEQNLNHDAMYWYRQDPGQGLRLIYYSQIVNDFQKGDIAEGYSVSREKKESFPLTVTSAQKNPTAFYLCASSVDRGGQPQHFGDGTRLSIL.

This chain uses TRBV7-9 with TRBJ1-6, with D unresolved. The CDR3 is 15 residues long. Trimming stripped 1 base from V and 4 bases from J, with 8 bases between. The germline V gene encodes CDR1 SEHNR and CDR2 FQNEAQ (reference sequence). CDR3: CASSLDLGYNSPLHF. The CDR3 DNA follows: TGTGCCAGCAGCTTAGATCTAGGTTATAATTCACCCCTCCACTTT. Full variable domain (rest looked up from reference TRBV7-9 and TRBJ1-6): DTGVSQNPRHKITKRGQNVTFRCDPISEHNRLYWYRQTLGQGPEFLTYFQNEAQLEKSRLLSDRFSAERPKGSFSTLEIQRTEQGDSAMYLCASSLDLGYNSPLHFGNGTRLTVT.

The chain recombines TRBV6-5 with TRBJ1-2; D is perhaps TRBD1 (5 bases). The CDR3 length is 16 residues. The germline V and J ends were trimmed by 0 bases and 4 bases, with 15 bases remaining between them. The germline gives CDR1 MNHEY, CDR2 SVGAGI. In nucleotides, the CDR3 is TGTGCCAGCAGTTACTCGCGGCAGGGCGGTAGCTATGGCTACACCTTC. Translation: CASSYSRQGGSYGYTF.

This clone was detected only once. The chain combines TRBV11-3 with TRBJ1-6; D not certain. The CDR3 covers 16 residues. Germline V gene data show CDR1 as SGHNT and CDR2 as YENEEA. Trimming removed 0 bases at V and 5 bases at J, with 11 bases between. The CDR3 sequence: CASSLDWRQHNSPLHF. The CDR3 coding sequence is TGTGCCAGCAGCTTAGATTGGCGGCAGCATAATTCACCCCTCCACTTT.

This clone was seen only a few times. The CDR3 nucleotides read TGTGCCAGCAGTTGGGGACAGGGGAGAGCTAATGAAAAACTGTTTTTT. Translating it yields CASSWGQGRANEKLFF. The chain combines TRBV6-5 with TRBJ1-4; TRBD1 matches 10 bases. In germline, CDR1 is MNHEY, CDR2 SVGAGI. V was clipped by 4 bases and J by 3 bases; unmatched bases: 5. CDR3 length: 16 amino acids.

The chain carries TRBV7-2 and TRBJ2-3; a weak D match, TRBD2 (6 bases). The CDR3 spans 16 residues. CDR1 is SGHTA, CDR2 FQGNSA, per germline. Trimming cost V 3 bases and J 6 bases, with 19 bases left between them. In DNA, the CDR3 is TGTGCCAGCAGCTTGGGCGGGATCCCGTGGGAGGATACGCAGTATTTT. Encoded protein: CASSLGGIPWEDTQYF.

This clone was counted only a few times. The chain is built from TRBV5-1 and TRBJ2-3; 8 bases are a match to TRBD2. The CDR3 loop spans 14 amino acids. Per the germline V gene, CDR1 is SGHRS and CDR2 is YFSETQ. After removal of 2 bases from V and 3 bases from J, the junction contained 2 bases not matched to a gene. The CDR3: CASSFLAGTDTQYF. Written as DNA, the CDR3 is TGCGCCAGCAGCTTCTTAGCGGGGACAGATACGCAGTATTTT.

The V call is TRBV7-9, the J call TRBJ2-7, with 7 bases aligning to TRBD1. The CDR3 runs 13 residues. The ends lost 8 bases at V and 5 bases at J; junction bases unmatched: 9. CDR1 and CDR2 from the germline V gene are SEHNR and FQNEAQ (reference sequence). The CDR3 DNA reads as TGTGCCAGCCTAAAAACAGGGGTTCACGAGCAGTACTTC. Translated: CASLKTGVHEQYF.

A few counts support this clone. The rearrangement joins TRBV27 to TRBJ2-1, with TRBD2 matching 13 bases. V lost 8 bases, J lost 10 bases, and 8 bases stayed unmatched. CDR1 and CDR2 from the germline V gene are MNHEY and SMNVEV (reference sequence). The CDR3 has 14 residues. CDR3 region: CASRGLAGALEQFF. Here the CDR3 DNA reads TGTGCCAGCCGCGGACTAGCGGGGGCCTTGGAGCAGTTCTTC.